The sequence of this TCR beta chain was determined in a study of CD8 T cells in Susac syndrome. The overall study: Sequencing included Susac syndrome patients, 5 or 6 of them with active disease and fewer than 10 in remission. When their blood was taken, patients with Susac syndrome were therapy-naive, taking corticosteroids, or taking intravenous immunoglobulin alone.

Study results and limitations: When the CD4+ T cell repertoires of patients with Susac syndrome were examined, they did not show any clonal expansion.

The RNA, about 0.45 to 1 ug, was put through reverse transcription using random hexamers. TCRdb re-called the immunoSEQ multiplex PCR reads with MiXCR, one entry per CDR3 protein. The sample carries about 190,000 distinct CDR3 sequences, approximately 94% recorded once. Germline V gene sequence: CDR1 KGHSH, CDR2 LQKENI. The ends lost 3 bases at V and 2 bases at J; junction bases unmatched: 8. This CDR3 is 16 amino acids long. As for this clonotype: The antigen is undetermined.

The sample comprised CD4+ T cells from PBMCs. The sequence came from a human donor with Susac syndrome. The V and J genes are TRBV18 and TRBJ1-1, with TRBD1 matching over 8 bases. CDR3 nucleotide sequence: TGTGCCAGCTCACCCCCCCCAGGGGGCAGTAACACTGAAGCTTTCTTT. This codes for CASSPPPGGSNTEAFF.